Presented here are 28 T cell receptor beta chains from one specimen sequenced in a study of T cells after yellow fever vaccination. TCRdb independently ran MiXCR on the 5' RACE reads; one entry per CDR3 protein. Of hundreds of thousands of distinct CDR3 sequences detected, 17% appear once; the ten largest clones hold roughly 17%. Sequenced material: PBMCs, taken more than 4 days after the first yellow fever vaccination. The source of these receptors is a man younger than 30 who received the YFV17D yellow fever vaccine.

This clonotype was seen a handful of times. The J gene is TRBJ1-2, the V gene TRBV5-6, with D possibly TRBD1 on 5 matching bases. This CDR3 spans 14 amino acids. The V end was cut by 0 bases, the J end by 2 bases, with 8 bases between. Germline V gene lookup returns CDR1 SGHDT and CDR2 YYEEEE. CDR3: CASSLAGLNYGYTF. The CDR3, as DNA: TGTGCCAGCAGCTTGGCGGGGCTAAACTATGGCTACACCTTC.

In this sample, this clonotype turned up a few times. V is TRBV3-1 and J is TRBJ2-2; 10 bases are a match to TRBD1. This CDR3 is 15 amino acids long. Germline-derived CDR1 and CDR2 are LGHDT and YNNKEL (reference sequence). V shed 7 bases and J 3 bases; nucleotides not matched to a gene: 5. CDR3 nucleotide sequence: TGTGCCAGCAACCCCGGGACAGGGGACACCGGGGAGCTGTTTTTT. It specifies CASNPGTGDTGELFF.

This clonotype showed up just a few times. This chain joins TRBV23-1 and TRBJ1-4; no firm D call. TRBV23-1 is assigned to the ORF class and has an uncertain function. The CDR3 runs 14 residues. The germline V and J ends were trimmed by 5 bases and 7 bases, with 14 bases remaining between them. CDR3 DNA: TGCGCCAGCAGTTTAGGCCGTCGGAGTGAAAAACTGTTTTTT. Amino acid sequence: CASSLGRRSEKLFF.

This sequence joins TRBV6-5 and TRBJ2-3; TRBD2 matches at 8 bases. Germline V gives CDR1 MNHEY, CDR2 SVGAGI. After removal of 3 bases from V and 3 bases from J, the junction contained 8 bases not matched to a gene. The length of the CDR3 is 16 residues. For the CDR3, the DNA is TGTGCCAGCAGTTATCTCTCGGGAGGGGAGACAGATACGCAGTATTTT. Translated: CASSYLSGGETDTQYF.

Here the CDR3 reads CASSLRRGAALSLNTQYF. The CDR3 DNA reads TGCGCCAGCAGCTTAAGACGGGGGGCCGCTCTAAGCTTGAATACGCAGTATTTT. The rearrangement uses TRBV5-1 and TRBJ2-3, with D perhaps TRBD2 (7 bases). Germline lookup yields CDR1 SGHRS and CDR2 YFSETQ. This CDR3 comprises 18 residues. The V and J ends lost 2 bases and 7 bases respectively, with 26 bases between them.

This rearrangement joins TRBV2 to TRBJ2-7; D gene uncertain. The CDR3 is 11 residues long. V shed 7 bases and J shed 2 bases, with 6 bases lying between them. Germline CDR1 reads SNHLY; CDR2 reads FYNNEI. This CDR3 reads CASKGAYEQYV. The CDR3 region has the DNA TGTGCCAGCAAAGGAGCCTACGAGCAGTACGTC.

This clonotype was counted between two and nine times. The chain carries TRBV29-1 and TRBJ2-3; 9 bases align to TRBD1. Looked up from germline, CDR1 is SQVTM and CDR2 is ANQGSEA. The J segment lost 4 bases and the V segment lost 4 bases, leaving 6 bases of the junction unmatched. This CDR3 has 14 residues. CDR3 residues: CSVARQGVSDTQYF. DNA for the CDR3: TGCAGCGTTGCGAGACAGGGGGTTTCAGATACGCAGTATTTT.

This clonotype was counted many times. This chain uses TRBV19 with TRBJ2-7; D unclear. V was pared by 4 bases and J by 6 bases, with 13 bases between. Looked up from germline, CDR1 is LNHDA and CDR2 is SQIVND (reference sequence). The CDR3 totals 13 residues. The CDR3 protein is CASSTTVATEQYF. DNA for the CDR3: TGTGCCAGTAGTACCACAGTGGCTACCGAGCAGTACTTC.

This clonotype was seen more than once but under ten times. The V gene is TRBV6-1, the J gene TRBJ1-2; TRBD1 agrees at 12 bases. V shed 5 bases, J shed 5 bases, and the junction held 12 bases outside the gene matches. Germline-derived CDR1 and CDR2 are MNHNS and SASEGT. The CDR3 spans 17 residues. The CDR3, as DNA: TGTGCCAGCAGTCCCCCCCCGGGACAGGGGGCGCGGTATGGCTACACCTTC. Translating it yields CASSPPPGQGARYGYTF.

The chain has TRBV20-1 and TRBJ1-5, with 7 bases identical to TRBD1. V shed 1 base, J shed 2 bases, and the junction held 8 bases outside the gene matches. The CDR3 totals 16 residues. Germline lookup yields CDR1 DFQATT and CDR2 SNEGSKA (reference sequence). CDR3 in DNA: TGCAGTGCTAGAGGCGAACAGGGGATACGCAATCAGCCCCAGCATTTT. Translation gives CSARGEQGIRNQPQHF.

The rearrangement joins TRBV6-1 to TRBJ1-1; D unresolved. V gave up 6 bases and J gave up 0 bases, with 8 bases separating them. Germline CDR1 reads MNHNS; CDR2 reads SASEGT. The CDR3 loop spans 13 amino acids. Here the CDR3 reads CASRSTVNTEAFF. The CDR3 DNA is TGTGCCAGCAGGAGCACGGTGAACACTGAAGCTTTCTTT.

The chain is built from TRBV7-9 and TRBJ1-6; D is perhaps TRBD1 (5 bases). The CDR3 is 14 residues long. V lost 4 bases to trimming and J lost 8 bases, with 12 bases between them. The germline gives CDR1 SEHNR, CDR2 FQNEAQ (reference sequence). As DNA, the CDR3 is TGTGCCAGCAGCTCCGGGACGGTATATTCACCCCTCCACTTT. It translates to CASSSGTVYSPLHF.

This sequence joins TRBV5-1 and TRBJ2-5, with 7 nucleotides matching TRBD2. This CDR3 has 15 amino acids. The V gene's germline CDR1 is SGHRS and CDR2 YFSETQ. J was trimmed by 3 bases and V by 7 bases; bases with no gene match: 12. CDR3 DNA sequence: TGCGCCAGCCAAGAGAGTGCGGGGGATGAAGAGACCCAGTACTTC. Its translation: CASQESAGDEETQYF.

The chain has TRBV27 and TRBJ1-2, with 7 bases lining up with TRBD1. The junction had 11 bases not matched to a gene; V was cut back by 6 bases and J by 4 bases. Germline CDR1 MNHEY, CDR2 SMNVEV (reference sequence). The CDR3 is made up of 15 amino acids. The CDR3 nucleotides read TGTGCCAGCAGCCAGACCACCGGGACAGTCTATGGCTACACCTTC. Translated: CASSQTTGTVYGYTF.

This clonotype has more than one count but fewer than ten. The chain has TRBV9 and TRBJ2-5; D is possibly TRBD2 (6 bases). With 0 bases removed from V and 9 bases from J, the gap between germline ends came to 9 bases. Germline V gene sequence: CDR1 SGDLS, CDR2 YYNGEE. This CDR3 is 12 amino acids long. The CDR3 loop is CASSVAGGAQYF. The CDR3 nucleotides are TGTGCCAGCAGCGTAGCCGGCGGGGCCCAGTACTTC.

J is TRBJ2-7 and V is TRBV18; 7 bases are shared with TRBD1. Germline V gene sequence: CDR1 KGHSH, CDR2 LQKENI. J gave up 2 bases and V 3 bases, and 7 bases lay outside the gene matches. The CDR3 loop spans 15 amino acids. Written as DNA, the CDR3 is TGTGCCAGCTCACCGAACCGGGACAGAACCTACGAGCAGTACGTC. Its protein product is CASSPNRDRTYEQYV.

The chain employs TRBV7-9 and TRBJ2-2, with D uncertain. CDR1 SEHNR and CDR2 FQNEAQ come from the germline V gene (reference sequence). The length of the CDR3 is 13 residues. V gave up 5 bases and J gave up 9 bases, with 13 bases separating them. The chain's CDR3 is CASSENGPRELFF. The DNA of the CDR3 is TGTGCCAGCAGCGAAAATGGGCCCCGGGAGCTGTTTTTT.

This clonotype was detected a few times. The chain joins TRBV7-9 to TRBJ2-5; D not certain. The CDR3 is 14 residues long. V was shortened by 7 bases and J by 7 bases, with 19 bases between the two germline ends. Germline V lookup: CDR1 SEHNR, CDR2 FQNEAQ (reference sequence). Here the CDR3 reads CASTISTADVTQYF. The DNA of the CDR3 is TGTGCCAGCACCATAAGCACAGCCGATGTGACCCAGTACTTC.

This clonotype has only a few counts. The J gene is TRBJ2-7, the V gene TRBV5-1; tentatively, D is TRBD2 (6 bases). The CDR3 extends over 15 amino acids. Germline values: CDR1 SGHRS, CDR2 YFSETQ. The V end lost 6 bases, the J end lost 4 bases, and 20 bases lay between the germline ends. The DNA of the CDR3 is TGCGCCAGCATCGTGGGGGACTTTGCTTTATACGAGCAGTACTTC. The encoded protein is CASIVGDFALYEQYF.

The chain joins TRBV3-1 to TRBJ1-1; 7 bases align to TRBD1. Germline-derived CDR1 and CDR2 are LGHDT and YNNKEL (reference sequence). The CDR3 has 14 residues. V lost 0 bases, J lost 9 bases, and 7 bases stayed unmatched. The CDR3 is CASSQDPRTGKAFF. CDR3 bases: TGTGCCAGCAGCCAAGACCCTAGGACAGGTAAAGCTTTCTTT.

This clonotype was picked up many times. At one boundary the junction diverges from the germline segment, which might be a read error. The rearrangement uses TRBV9 and TRBJ1-6; D gene ambiguous. Germline V gene lookup returns CDR1 SGDLS and CDR2 YYNGEE. This CDR3 is 12 amino acids long. The DNA of the CDR3 is TGCGCCAGCAGCGTGGGAAATTCACCCCTCCACTTT. It specifies CASSVGNSPLHF. The entire variable domain, with the rest obtained from reference TRBV9 and TRBJ1-6, is as follows: DSGVTQTPKHLITATGQRVTLRCSPRSGDLSVYWYQQSLDQGLQFLIQYYNGEERAKGNILERFSAQQFPDLHSELNLSSLELGDSALYFCASSVGNSPLHFGNGTRLTVT.

The chain carries TRBV5-1 and TRBJ1-1, with a possible D match to TRBD1 (6 bases). The CDR3 runs to 16 residues. The V end lost 0 bases, the J end lost 1 base, and 13 bases lay between the germline ends. The germline CDR1 and CDR2 sequences are SGHRS and YFSETQ. This CDR3 reads CASSLAVGHTNTEAFF. DNA for the CDR3: TGCGCCAGCAGCTTGGCGGTGGGACATACGAACACTGAAGCTTTCTTT.

The J gene is TRBJ2-1, the V gene TRBV7-2; 8 bases are shared with TRBD1. The germline CDR1 and CDR2 sequences are SGHTA and FQGNSA. V lost 0 bases, J lost 7 bases, and 5 bases stayed unmatched. This CDR3 contains 15 residues. In nucleotides, the CDR3 is TGTGCCAGCAGCTTAGCTCACAGGGGGAGGAATGAGCAGTTCTTC. Amino acid sequence: CASSLAHRGRNEQFF.

The chain links TRBV6-1 to TRBJ2-7; 7 bases align to TRBD2. V was pared by 2 bases and J by 7 bases, with 2 bases of the junction left unmatched. The CDR3 length is 12 residues. Germline lookup yields CDR1 MNHNS and CDR2 SASEGT. The CDR3 bases are TGTGCCAGCAGTGAATGGGGGGGGGAGCAGTACGTC. This gives the protein CASSEWGGEQYV.

This clonotype was observed a handful of times. The V gene is TRBV7-3, the J gene TRBJ2-2, with D tentatively TRBD1 (5 bases). Trimming removed 6 bases from V and 4 bases from J, with 12 bases in between. Germline loops: CDR1 SGHTA, CDR2 FQGTGA. The CDR3 totals 14 residues. The chain's CDR3 is CASRPDIGTGELFF. As DNA, the CDR3 is TGTGCCAGCAGGCCGGACATCGGCACCGGGGAGCTGTTTTTT.

This clonotype was recorded only once. V usage is TRBV5-1 and J usage is TRBJ2-3; a possible D gene is TRBD1 (6 bases). CDR1 and CDR2 from the germline V gene are SGHRS and YFSETQ. CDR3 length equals 13 residues. Trimming took 3 bases from V and 5 from J, leaving 10 bases between them. This chain's CDR3 is CASSSYREDTQYF. CDR3 sequence (DNA): TGCGCCAGCAGCTCCTACAGGGAAGATACGCAGTATTTT.

The CDR3 loop is CSARGGQIPNYGYTF. The CDR3 DNA reads as TGCAGTGCTAGGGGCGGACAGATTCCTAACTATGGCTACACCTTC. J is TRBJ1-2 and V is TRBV20-1, with a weak D call TRBD1 (6 bases). In germline, CDR1 is DFQATT, CDR2 SNEGSKA (reference sequence). V lost 3 bases and J 0 bases, leaving 14 bases between the germline ends. This CDR3 has 15 residues.

This clonotype was found a few times. The chain couples TRBV5-1 to TRBJ1-1; weak D call: TRBD1 (6 bases). V shed 6 bases and J shed 5 bases, with 17 bases lying between them. The CDR3 totals 14 residues. The germline V gene encodes CDR1 SGHRS and CDR2 YFSETQ. In DNA, the CDR3 is TGCGCCAGCAAAACCCGGGACATTCCAACTGAAGCTTTCTTT. It encodes CASKTRDIPTEAFF.